This passage covers 21 T cell receptor beta chains from one sample sequenced in a study of blood T cell repertoires in COVID-19. The table came from immunoSEQ multiplex PCR; TCRdb's copy has only in-frame clones and leaves some out. The sample shows 310,000 or so clones, approximately 86% of them seen only once. The sequencing sample was made of peripheral blood. The receptors were sampled from a woman in her thirties who had recovered from COVID-19.

The chain carries TRBV7-2 and TRBJ2-7; 11 nucleotides agree with TRBD2. This CDR3 is built from 18 residues. The V gene's germline CDR1 is SGHTA and CDR2 FQGNSA. The V gene end was trimmed by 2 bases and the J gene end by 3 bases; junction bases not matched to a gene: 12. CDR3: CASSLLLVAGGPNYEQYF. The CDR3 DNA is TGTGCCAGCAGCTTATTATTGGTAGCGGGAGGGCCTAACTACGAGCAGTACTTC.

This clone was seen only once. The chain carries TRBV6-2 or TRBV6-3 and TRBJ2-5; possibly TRBD2 for D (5 bases). This CDR3 is built from 16 residues. Trimming took 0 bases from V and 5 from J, leaving 16 bases between them. Looked up from germline, CDR1 is MNHEY and CDR2 is SVGEGT. CDR3 sequence: CASSYSNSDPRETQYF. As DNA, the CDR3 is TGTGCCAGCAGTTACTCGAATAGCGACCCAAGGGAGACCCAGTACTTC.

The chain joins TRBV30 to TRBJ1-1; TRBD1 matches at 7 bases. The germline V gene encodes CDR1 GTSNPN and CDR2 SVGIG (reference sequence). The CDR3 loop spans 13 amino acids. The trim removed 3 bases at V and 4 bases at J, leaving 5 bases unmatched. This chain's CDR3 is CAWRVSGGTEAFF. CDR3 sequence (DNA): TGTGCCTGGAGGGTGTCAGGGGGCACTGAAGCTTTCTTT.

The sample holds one count of this clone. The V call is TRBV5-1, the J call TRBJ2-3, with a possible D match to TRBD2 (6 bases). The length of the CDR3 is 14 residues. V was trimmed by 4 bases and J by 4 bases, leaving 13 bases between them. Germline CDR1 SGHRS, CDR2 YFSETQ. In DNA, the CDR3 is TGCGCCAGCAGCGGGACTGGAGGGTCAGATACGCAGTATTTT. As protein: CASSGTGGSDTQYF.

The J gene is TRBJ1-3, the V gene TRBV19; D is ambiguous. Germline V gene data show CDR1 as LNHDA and CDR2 as SQIVND (reference sequence). Trimming shortened V by 3 bases and J by 2 bases, and 8 bases separated the two germline ends. CDR3 size: 14 residues. CDR3 bases: TGTGCCAGTAGTATCGACATGACTGGAAACACCATATATTTT. Translating gives CASSIDMTGNTIYF.

This clone was counted once. This sequence joins TRBV3-1 (or the pseudogene TRBV3-2) and TRBJ1-3; 9 bases are shared with TRBD1. The CDR3 loop spans 16 amino acids. CDR1 is LGHDT and CDR2 is YNNKEL in the germline V gene (reference sequence). V dropped 7 bases and J dropped 2; count of bases not matched to a gene: 9. For the CDR3, the DNA is TGTGCCAGCACCCCGGGACAGGGTGTCGCTGGAAACACCATATATTTT. Translating gives CASTPGQGVAGNTIYF.

CDR3: CASSKTGGPYEQYF. CDR3 DNA: TGTGCCAGCAGTAAAACAGGGGGCCCCTACGAGCAGTACTTC. V is TRBV6-5 and J is TRBJ2-7, with TRBD1 matching 9 bases. Germline V gene sequence: CDR1 MNHEY, CDR2 SVGAGI. CDR3 length: 14 amino acids. J gave up 2 bases and V 5 bases, and 4 bases lay outside the gene matches.

This chain joins TRBV28 and TRBJ2-1, with 9 bases fitting TRBD2. CDR1 is MDHEN and CDR2 is SYDVKM in the germline V gene. V trimming: 3 bases; J trimming: 1 base; junction bases outside the gene matches: 4. CDR3 length: 16 amino acids. CDR3 in amino acids: CASSLGGRGSYNEQFF. The CDR3, as DNA: TGTGCCAGCAGTTTGGGCGGGAGGGGATCCTACAATGAGCAGTTCTTC. Together with reference TRBV28 and TRBJ2-1, the CDR3 gives the full variable domain: DVKVTQSSRYLVKRTGEKVFLECVQDMDHENMFWYRQDPGLGLRLIYFSYDVKMKEKGDIPEGYSVSREKKERFSLILESASTNQTSMYLCASSLGGRGSYNEQFFGPGTRLTVL.

This clone was recorded only once. The rearrangement uses TRBV7-2 and TRBJ1-5; TRBD1 aligns across 7 bases. This CDR3 comprises 15 residues. The V gene's germline CDR1 is SGHTA and CDR2 FQGNSA. The J segment lost 6 bases and the V segment lost 0 bases, leaving 5 bases of the junction unmatched. The DNA of the CDR3 is TGTGCCAGCAGCTTAGCAGGGGGCGCGGTTCAGCCCCAGCATTTT. Translated, it gives CASSLAGGAVQPQHF.

The V gene is TRBV4-2, the J gene TRBJ2-1; 7 positions match TRBD1. The CDR3 is made up of 15 amino acids. The junction had 8 bases not matched to a gene; V was cut back by 4 bases and J by 5 bases. Germline V CDR1 and CDR2: LGHNA, YNFKEQ. CDR3 sequence: CASSPYRDSDNEQFF. In nucleotides, the CDR3 is TGTGCCAGCAGCCCGTACCGGGACAGCGACAATGAGCAGTTCTTC.

V and J are TRBV18 and TRBJ2-4, with 8 positions matching TRBD1. The germline V gene has CDR1 KGHSH and CDR2 LQKENI. J lost 0 bases, V lost 0 bases, and 1 base had no gene match. The CDR3 is 16 residues long. DNA of the CDR3: TGTGCCAGCTCACCACCCCAGGGGGCAGCCAAAAACATTCAGTACTTC. Amino acids: CASSPPQGAAKNIQYF.

This clone was seen just once. The rearrangement uses TRBV4-1 and TRBJ1-4; weak D call: TRBD1 (6 bases). Trimming took 3 bases from V and 8 from J, leaving 19 bases between them. Per germline, CDR1 MGHRA and CDR2 YSYEKL. This CDR3 comprises 16 residues. The CDR3 DNA reads as TGCGCCAGCAGCCAGGGCCTTCGGGGGGCAAAAGAAAAACTGTTTTTT. Protein sequence: CASSQGLRGAKEKLFF.

Only a few counts were recorded for this clone. This rearrangement joins TRBV7-9 to TRBJ2-3, with 9 bases fitting TRBD2. Germline V CDR1 and CDR2: SEHNR, FQNEAQ (reference sequence). Losses at the gene ends were 3 bases for V and 6 bases for J; bases not matched to a gene: 4. The CDR3 is 14 amino acids. Here the CDR3 DNA reads TGTGCCAGCAGCTTGCCCAGCGGGGGGGATACGCAGTATTTT. It is translated as CASSLPSGGDTQYF.

This CDR3 is CASTPTVLNTEAFF. CDR3 DNA: TGTGCCAGCACCCCGACAGTATTGAACACTGAAGCTTTCTTT. The chain recombines TRBV9 with TRBJ1-1, with a tentative D call TRBD1 (5 bases). The CDR3 is made up of 14 amino acids. Trimming removed 6 bases at V and 0 bases at J, with 12 bases between. Germline V gene sequence: CDR1 SGDLS, CDR2 YYNGEE.

The rearrangement uses TRBV28 and TRBJ2-5; maybe TRBD1 (6 bases). V dropped 3 bases and J dropped 3 bases, with 8 bases sitting between them. This CDR3 has 13 amino acids. Germline V gene lookup returns CDR1 MDHEN and CDR2 SYDVKM. The CDR3 sequence is CASSFRGEETQYF. For the CDR3, the DNA is TGTGCCAGCAGTTTCAGGGGAGAAGAGACCCAGTACTTC.

CDR3 in DNA: TGTGCCAGCAGCGCTAACAATGAGCAGTTCTTC. It yields the protein CASSANNEQFF. The chain has TRBV9 and TRBJ2-1; D is ambiguous. Per germline, CDR1 SGDLS and CDR2 YYNGEE. CDR3 size: 11 residues. V lost 3 bases and J 5 bases, leaving 3 bases between the germline ends.

V and J are TRBV6-2 or TRBV6-3 and TRBJ1-5; no firm D call. Trimming took off 2 bases at V and 7 bases at J, with 9 bases between the two ends. The CDR3 sequence is 13 residues long. Germline V gives CDR1 MNHEY, CDR2 SVGEGT. CDR3 region: CASSYAGIQPQHF. The CDR3 coding sequence is TGTGCCAGCAGTTACGCGGGGATCCAGCCCCAGCATTTT.

The chain has TRBV18 and TRBJ1-4, with 8 bases that match TRBD1. The junction had 3 bases not matched to a gene; V was cut back by 6 bases and J by 6 bases. Germline V lookup: CDR1 KGHSH, CDR2 LQKENI. The CDR3 is 13 amino acids. DNA for the CDR3: TGTGCCAGCTCCCCGGGACAGGATGAAAAACTGTTTTTT. Translation gives CASSPGQDEKLFF.

This clone has only a few counts. The chain carries TRBV11-2 and TRBJ2-3, with 8 bases fitting TRBD2. V trimming: 0 bases; J trimming: 3 bases; junction bases outside the gene matches: 14. Germline CDR1 SGHAT, CDR2 FQNNGV. This CDR3 comprises 19 residues. CDR3 residues: CASSLDYLLAAGGTDTQYF. For the CDR3, the DNA is TGTGCCAGCAGCTTAGATTACCTACTAGCCGCGGGGGGAACAGATACGCAGTATTTT.

The chain recombines TRBV6-5 with TRBJ1-1; D not resolved. Germline V gene sequence: CDR1 MNHEY, CDR2 SVGAGI. The CDR3 runs to 15 residues. V lost 6 bases to trimming and J lost 0 bases, with 14 bases between them. CDR3 coding DNA: TGTGCCAGCAGCCCCGAGGGTTGGTTGAACACTGAAGCTTTCTTT. Protein product: CASSPEGWLNTEAFF.

Only one count was recorded for this clone. This chain uses TRBV7-2 with TRBJ2-7; a possible D gene is TRBD1 (6 bases). CDR1 is SGHTA, CDR2 FQGNSA, per germline. V was pared by 5 bases and J by 2 bases, with 16 bases between. This CDR3 is built from 15 residues. The CDR3 region is CASSPGPGDPYEQYF. As DNA, the CDR3 is TGTGCCAGCAGCCCCGGACCAGGGGACCCCTACGAGCAGTACTTC. Full variable domain (remainder filled in from reference TRBV7-2 and TRBJ2-7): GAGVSQSPSNKVTEKGKDVELRCDPISGHTALYWYRQSLGQGLEFLIYFQGNSAPDKSGLPSDRFSAERTGGSVSTLTIQRTQQEDSAVYLCASSPGPGDPYEQYFGPGTRLTVT.